Reported below is one T cell receptor beta chain. Primers used in a second PCR of roughly 6 to 12 cycles were a sample-barcoded 5' primer and a J-beta primer mix. TCRdb passed the 5' RACE reads through MiXCR, listing each CDR3 protein once. The data show hundreds of thousands of distinct CDR3 sequences, with nearly 60% seen just once and 22% held by the top ten. These data originate in a study of blood T cells in healthy people across ages. This receptor was identified in a man aged 30 to 45 in good health. The sample taken for sequencing was blood.

In DNA form, the CDR3 reads TGTGCCAGCAGCGTAGGCCCTGATGGGAATGAGCAGTTCTTC. Translation gives CASSVGPDGNEQFF. The J gene is TRBJ2-1, the V gene TRBV9; no definite D call. Trimming cost V 0 bases and J 7 bases, with 11 bases left between them. Germline CDR1 and CDR2: SGDLS and YYNGEE. The CDR3 sequence is 14 residues long.